This is a list of T cell receptor beta chains from one sample in a study of cytomegalovirus exposure and HLA in healthy donors. Some clones are missing from TCRdb's copy, which holds only in-frame ones; the method was immunoSEQ multiplex PCR. The data show around 150,000 clones, with about 68% seen just once and approximately 1.6% held by the top ten. Input material: PBMCs. These receptors originate from a human donor in good health. Both conserved end residues are part of each CDR3. D genes are given only for firm matches. Clone size is not always given. Where it is, it says once, few, many or a class for expanded clones.

V	size	J	D	CDR3	DNA
TRBV11-3	NA	TRBJ1-1	NA	CASSLDVGSSNTEAFF	TGTGCCAGCAGCTTAGATGTGGGGAGTAGCAACACTGAAGCTTTCTTT
TRBV6-5	NA	TRBJ2-7	NA	CASSYLAERSYEQYF	TGTGCCAGCAGTTACTTGGCGGAGAGATCCTACGAGCAGTACTTC
TRBV7-9	few	TRBJ1-4	TRBD1	CASSGQGWVNEKLFF	TGTGCCAGCAGCGGACAGGGTTGGGTTAATGAAAAACTGTTTTTT
TRBV5-1	few	TRBJ2-1	TRBD2	CASSLELAGGPFEQFF	TGCGCCAGCAGCTTGGAACTAGCGGGAGGGCCGTTTGAGCAGTTCTTC
TRBV28	NA	TRBJ2-6	NA	CATERAPGANVLTF	TGTGCCACGGAGAGAGCCCCTGGGGCCAACGTCCTGACTTTC
TRBV4-1	NA	TRBJ1-4	NA	CASSQVVRVATNEKLFF	TGCGCCAGCAGCCAAGTAGTCAGGGTCGCAACTAATGAAAAACTGTTTTTT
TRBV7-8	NA	TRBJ1-5	TRBD1	CASSLDRVRRTGGFQPQHF	TGTGCCAGCAGCTTAGATAGGGTGCGCCGGACAGGGGGCTTCCAGCCCCAGCATTTT
TRBV7-3	NA	TRBJ1-1	TRBD1	CASSPGTGNAEAFF	TGTGCCAGCAGCCCTGGGACAGGGAACGCTGAAGCTTTCTTT
TRBV6-5	NA	TRBJ2-5	TRBD2	CASSRSLAGEQYF	TGTGCCAGCAGTCGTAGCTTAGCGGGGGAGCAGTACTTC
TRBV28	NA	TRBJ1-5	TRBD1	CASSPPRGNQPQHF	TGTGCCAGCAGCCCCCCCAGGGGGAATCAGCCCCAGCATTTT
TRBV11-3	few	TRBJ2-7	NA	CASSLSSYEQYF	TGTGCCAGCAGCCTGAGCTCCTACGAGCAGTACTTC
TRBV2	NA	TRBJ2-3	NA	CASSEGGSGTSTDTQYF	TGTGCCAGCAGTGAAGGTGGTAGCGGCACAAGCACAGATACGCAGTATTTT
TRBV6-1	few	TRBJ1-2	TRBD1	CASGQGVYGYTF	TGTGCCAGCGGACAGGGAGTTTATGGCTACACCTTC
TRBV9	few	TRBJ1-3	NA	CASSVGESSGNTIYF	TGTGCCAGCAGCGTAGGCGAATCCTCTGGAAACACCATATATTTT
TRBV15	once	TRBJ2-1	TRBD2	CATSLGWLAGGGTHNEQFF	TGTGCCACCAGCTTAGGGTGGCTAGCGGGAGGCGGGACCCACAATGAGCAGTTCTTC
TRBV4-1	NA	TRBJ1-2	TRBD1	CASSITGGKTGGYTF	TGCGCCAGCAGCATCACAGGGGGCAAAACGGGTGGCTACACCTTC
TRBV6-1	NA	TRBJ2-1	TRBD2	CASSSGRMNEQFF	TGTGCCAGCAGTAGCGGGAGGATGAATGAGCAGTTCTTC
TRBV5-4	NA	TRBJ2-1	NA	CASSTRDTAYNEQFF	TGTGCCAGCAGCACCCGGGACACTGCCTACAATGAGCAGTTCTTC
TRBV7-9	NA	TRBJ2-2	NA	CASSSLGQRTGELFF	TGTGCCAGCAGCTCACTAGGACAGAGAACCGGGGAGCTGTTTTTT
TRBV19	few	TRBJ2-7	TRBD2	CASSRLAGDNYEQYF	TGTGCCAGTAGTAGACTAGCGGGAGATAACTACGAGCAGTACTTC
TRBV2	few	TRBJ2-7	NA	CASSEAGRATGHEQYF	TGTGCCAGCAGTGAAGCAGGCAGGGCTACGGGCCACGAGCAGTACTTC
TRBV10-3	NA	TRBJ1-1	NA	CAISETGYTEAFF	TGTGCCATCAGTGAGACAGGGTACACTGAAGCTTTCTTT
TRBV10-2	once	TRBJ2-5	NA	CATREETQYF	TGCGCCACCCGGGAAGAGACCCAGTACTTC
TRBV5-5	NA	TRBJ2-4	TRBD2	CASSHGEGTGRVNIQYF	TGTGCCAGCAGCCATGGGGAGGGAACGGGTCGGGTGAACATTCAGTACTTC
TRBV6-5	NA	TRBJ2-1	TRBD2	CASSYDSGSFAEQFF	TGTGCCAGCAGTTACGATAGCGGGAGTTTTGCTGAGCAGTTCTTC
TRBV19	NA	TRBJ2-7	NA	CASSATGMGTRTYEQYF	TGTGCCAGTAGTGCAACAGGGATGGGGACGCGGACCTACGAGCAGTACTTC
TRBV28	few	TRBJ2-4	TRBD1	CASSPGQGLAKNIQYF	TGTGCCAGCAGTCCCGGACAGGGTCTAGCCAAAAACATTCAGTACTTC
TRBV11-2	NA	TRBJ2-6	NA	CASSSFVSGANVLTF	TGTGCCAGCAGCTCGTTTGTATCTGGGGCCAACGTCCTGACTTTC
TRBV5-4	NA	TRBJ2-7	TRBD1	CASSTETGASYEQYF	TGTGCCAGCAGCACAGAGACAGGGGCGTCCTACGAGCAGTACTTC
TRBV4-1	NA	TRBJ2-1	NA	CASSQDRQIPDEQFF	TGCGCCAGCAGCCAAGATAGACAAATTCCGGATGAGCAGTTCTTC
TRBV5-4	NA	TRBJ1-4	TRBD1	CASSQRTGVGEKLFF	TGTGCCAGCAGCCAGCGGACAGGGGTAGGAGAAAAACTGTTTTTT
TRBV27	NA	TRBJ2-7	TRBD2	CASSENRDYPYEQYF	TGTGCCAGCAGCGAAAACCGGGACTACCCCTACGAGCAGTACTTC
TRBV16	NA	TRBJ2-7	NA	CASSQVRAYEQYF	TGTGCCAGCAGCCAAGTCCGAGCATACGAGCAGTACTTC
TRBV7-2	NA	TRBJ2-7	NA	CASSGGTIWAYEQYF	TGTGCCAGCAGCGGCGGGACGATTTGGGCCTACGAGCAGTACTTC
TRBV2	NA	TRBJ2-7	NA	CASRTRLGDYEQYF	TGTGCCAGCAGGACCCGACTAGGGGATTACGAGCAGTACTTC
TRBV5-1	NA	TRBJ2-1	TRBD2	CASSNSGGSNEQFF	TGCGCCAGCAGCAACTCGGGAGGGTCGAACGAGCAGTTCTTC
TRBV7-9	once	TRBJ2-5	TRBD1	CASGPGGRETQYF	TGTGCCAGCGGACCAGGGGGCCGAGAGACCCAGTACTTC
TRBV19	few	TRBJ2-6	NA	CASSMGWRGRTSSGANVLTF	TGTGCCAGTAGTATGGGCTGGAGGGGGCGAACTTCCTCTGGGGCCAACGTCCTGACTTTC
TRBV27	NA	TRBJ2-2	NA	CASRVGTGELFF	TGTGCCAGCCGGGTGGGCACCGGGGAGCTGTTTTTT
TRBV28	NA	TRBJ1-5	TRBD1	CASCQGGSNQPQHF	TGTGCCAGTTGTCAAGGGGGCAGCAATCAGCCCCAGCATTTT
TRBV9	few	TRBJ2-2	TRBD2	CASRLAGGTGELFF	TGTGCCAGCAGGCTAGCGGGAGGGACCGGGGAGCTGTTTTTT
TRBV11-3	NA	TRBJ2-1	TRBD2	CASSHRGLAGGNEQFF	TGTGCCAGCAGCCACAGGGGACTAGCGGGAGGAAATGAGCAGTTCTTC
TRBV6-6	NA	TRBJ2-1	NA	CASSYGGALSDGEQFF	TGTGCCAGCAGTTACGGGGGCGCTCTCTCGGATGGGGAGCAGTTCTTC
TRBV29-1	few	TRBJ2-3	NA	CSVETPGSTDTQYF	TGCAGCGTTGAAACGCCAGGATCCACAGATACGCAGTATTTT
TRBV19	few	TRBJ2-7	TRBD1	CASRDSLRSYEQYF	TGTGCCAGCCGGGACAGCCTAAGATCCTACGAGCAGTACTTC
TRBV19	NA	TRBJ1-6	TRBD1	CASSTGTGRNNSPLHF	TGTGCCAGTAGTACCGGGACAGGGAGAAATAATTCACCCCTCCACTTT
TRBV2	NA	TRBJ2-5	NA	CASSSLGGETQYF	TGTGCCAGCAGTTCACTGGGAGGAGAGACCCAGTACTTC
TRBV5-1	few	TRBJ2-3	NA	CASSLQDSSTDTQYF	TGCGCCAGCAGCTTGCAGGATTCTAGCACAGATACGCAGTATTTT